This T cell receptor beta chain is drawn from a study of T cells after yellow fever vaccination. CDR3 size: 15 residues. Trimming shortened V by 4 bases and J by 8 bases, and 17 bases separated the two germline ends. This clonotype was observed at least ten times. What it binds is not known. Study-wide findings and caveats: One caveat is that FACS-sorted repertoires could contain abundant clonotypes contaminating from the bulk population.

Via MiXCR, TCRdb re-called the 5' RACE reads, giving one row per CDR3 protein. This sample carries about 340,000 distinct CDR3 sequences, roughly 8.7% of them seen once, and the ten largest clones take more than 15%. This sample comprised PBMCs, obtained on the day of the first yellow fever vaccination. The receptor was derived from a man between 18 and 29 years old who received the YFV17D yellow fever vaccine. This rearrangement joins TRBV12-3 or TRBV12-4 to TRBJ1-4; D gene ambiguous. CDR3 DNA sequence: TGTGCCAGCAGTTCCCTTCACAGAAAGAGGGAAAAACTGTTTTTT. Translation gives CASSSLHRKREKLFF.